The rows below give T cell receptor beta chains drawn from one sample of a study of cytomegalovirus exposure and HLA in healthy donors. This table comes from immunoSEQ multiplex PCR, and its TCRdb copy is limited to in-frame clones, with some not included. The sample yields about 140,000 clones, approximately 82% seen once. The specimen was PBMCs. These receptors all stem from a man aged 25-40 years in good health and CMV-seropositive. Both conserved end residues are part of each CDR3. Fields, in order: J gene, D gene, V gene, clone size, CDR3 DNA, CDR3 protein. The D gene is left open where the match is weak. Rows may omit the clone size; those that give it use once, few, many or a size class.

J: TRBJ2-5
D: TRBD1
V: TRBV19
size: NA
DNA: TGTGCCAGTAGTTCGGGACAGGTCCAAGAGACCCAGTACTTC
CDR3: CASSSGQVQETQYF

J: TRBJ2-2
D: TRBD1
V: TRBV9
size: NA
DNA: TGTGCCAGCAGCGTAGTAGGGGGCCCCGGGGAGCTGTTTTTT
CDR3: CASSVVGGPGELFF

J: TRBJ2-7
D: NA
V: TRBV27
size: NA
DNA: TGTGCCAGCAGTTTATCGAGGGGGAGCGAGCAGTACTTC
CDR3: CASSLSRGSEQYF

J: TRBJ2-7
D: NA
V: TRBV27
size: NA
DNA: TGTGCCAGCGCCCTCTACAGAGTTGGCGAGCAGTACTTC
CDR3: CASALYRVGEQYF

J: TRBJ1-1
D: NA
V: TRBV28
size: NA
DNA: TGTGCCAGCAGGTCCGGGGGTCCTGAAGCTTTCTTT
CDR3: CASRSGGPEAFF

J: TRBJ2-5
D: NA
V: TRBV10-1
size: NA
DNA: TGCGCCAGCAGTGGACGGGTCCAAGAGACCCAGTACTTC
CDR3: CASSGRVQETQYF

J: TRBJ1-5
D: NA
V: TRBV28
size: once
DNA: TGTGCCAGCCTGGGGGAGGGAGGTTATCAGCCCCAGCATTTT
CDR3: CASLGEGGYQPQHF

J: TRBJ2-5
D: NA
V: TRBV5-1
size: NA
DNA: TGCGCCAGCAGCGGGGGGACCGGAGGGGAAGAGACCCAGTACTTC
CDR3: CASSGGTGGEETQYF

J: TRBJ1-4
D: NA
V: TRBV5-1
size: NA
DNA: TGCGCCAGCGCGGCGGGGGATGCTCCCTATGGCATTAATGAAAAACTGTTTTTT
CDR3: CASAAGDAPYGINEKLFF

J: TRBJ2-5
D: NA
V: TRBV29-1
size: NA
DNA: TGCAGCGTTTTACGGGAGACCCAGTACTTC
CDR3: CSVLRETQYF

J: TRBJ2-3
D: NA
V: TRBV10-3
size: few
DNA: TGTGCCATCACCGGTGCGGGGCAGGACACAGATACGCAGTATTTT
CDR3: CAITGAGQDTDTQYF

J: TRBJ2-7
D: NA
V: TRBV19
size: NA
DNA: TGTGCCAGTAGTCCGGCAGGGGCCTACGAGCAGTACTTC
CDR3: CASSPAGAYEQYF

J: TRBJ2-7
D: NA
V: TRBV14
size: NA
DNA: TGTGCCAGCAGCAATACAGGGCTCGAGCAGTACTTC
CDR3: CASSNTGLEQYF

J: TRBJ1-1
D: NA
V: TRBV5-6
size: few
DNA: TGTGCCAGCAGCGTCGTGGGGGCTGTAGCTTTCTTT
CDR3: CASSVVGAVAFF

J: TRBJ2-2
D: NA
V: TRBV9
size: NA
DNA: TGTGCCAGCAGCGCGCTGACGGACACCCTCTTCCCCGGGGAGCTGTTTTTT
CDR3: CASSALTDTLFPGELFF

J: TRBJ2-2
D: TRBD2
V: TRBV6-5
size: NA
DNA: TGTGCCAGCAGTTATGGACTAGCGGGTCGGACCGGGGAGCTGTTTTTT
CDR3: CASSYGLAGRTGELFF

J: TRBJ2-2
D: NA
V: TRBV7-3
size: NA
DNA: TGTGCCAGCAGCTTAAGCCCCGCGGGGACCGGGGAGCTGTTTTTT
CDR3: CASSLSPAGTGELFF

J: TRBJ2-3
D: TRBD1
V: TRBV11-3
size: NA
DNA: TGTGCCAGCAGCTTACAGACAGGGTCCCGCACAGATACGCAGTATTTT
CDR3: CASSLQTGSRTDTQYF

J: TRBJ1-1
D: NA
V: TRBV7-8
size: once
DNA: TGTGCCAGCAGCACACTAACAGGGTTGAACACTGAAGCTTTCTTT
CDR3: CASSTLTGLNTEAFF

J: TRBJ2-1
D: TRBD2
V: TRBV9
size: NA
DNA: TGTGCCAGCACCACCGGGACTAGGTCGTATGAGCAGTTCTTC
CDR3: CASTTGTRSYEQFF

J: TRBJ2-2
D: TRBD1
V: TRBV2
size: NA
DNA: TGTGCCAGCAGTGGGACAGGGGGAATGGTCGGGGAGCTGTTTTTT
CDR3: CASSGTGGMVGELFF

J: TRBJ2-3
D: TRBD2
V: TRBV10-1
size: NA
DNA: TGCGCCAGCAGTGAGTTGGGACTAGCAGGGACCACAGATACGCAGTATTTT
CDR3: CASSELGLAGTTDTQYF

J: TRBJ2-7
D: TRBD2
V: TRBV5-1
size: NA
DNA: TGCGCCAGCAGGGAATTGGCGGGGGGAACCTACGAGCAGTACTTC
CDR3: CASRELAGGTYEQYF

J: TRBJ1-1
D: NA
V: TRBV5-1
size: NA
DNA: TGCGCCAGCAGCTGGGCTTCTACTTCAGGTGAAGCTTTCTTT
CDR3: CASSWASTSGEAFF

J: TRBJ2-3
D: TRBD1
V: TRBV7-6
size: NA
DNA: TGTGCCAGCAGCTTATTAGGACAGGAGGCAGATACGCAGTATTTT
CDR3: CASSLLGQEADTQYF

J: TRBJ1-2
D: TRBD1
V: TRBV29-1
size: NA
DNA: TGCAGCGTTGAAGGCGGCAGGGGGCGAGGTAACTATGGCTACACCTTC
CDR3: CSVEGGRGRGNYGYTF

J: TRBJ1-1
D: NA
V: TRBV6-5
size: NA
DNA: TGTGCCAGCGGCCCGGGACTCCAACCGAGGGGAGCTTTCTTT
CDR3: CASGPGLQPRGAFF

J: TRBJ2-5
D: TRBD2
V: TRBV9
size: NA
DNA: TGTGCCAGCAGCGTAGAGGCTAGCGGGGGGCCCATGCAAGAGACCCAGTACTTC
CDR3: CASSVEASGGPMQETQYF

J: TRBJ2-2
D: TRBD2
V: TRBV7-2
size: NA
DNA: TGTGCCAGCAGCTTAGCGCGGGCGGGAGGGTGGACCGGGGAGCTGTTTTTT
CDR3: CASSLARAGGWTGELFF

J: TRBJ2-3
D: TRBD1
V: TRBV4-2
size: few
DNA: TGTGCCAGCAGCCAAGGGGGACAGGGTACAGATACGCAGTATTTT
CDR3: CASSQGGQGTDTQYF

J: TRBJ1-1
D: NA
V: TRBV19
size: NA
DNA: TGTGCCAGTACCTTAGACCCGGGGGGGGCAGACACTGAAGCTTTCTTT
CDR3: CASTLDPGGADTEAFF

J: TRBJ1-6
D: TRBD1
V: TRBV7-9
size: NA
DNA: TGTGCCAGCAGCTTAGAACAGGGGGCAGTGTCACCCCTCCACTTT
CDR3: CASSLEQGAVSPLHF

J: TRBJ1-4
D: TRBD1
V: TRBV28
size: NA
DNA: TGTGCCAGCAGCCAAGGCCTCGGGACAGGGCGCTTTGCAACTAATGAAAAACTGTTTTTT
CDR3: CASSQGLGTGRFATNEKLFF

J: TRBJ2-7
D: NA
V: TRBV27
size: once
DNA: TGTGCCAGCAGTTTAGTGGGGGCGATCTACGAGCAGTACTTC
CDR3: CASSLVGAIYEQYF

J: TRBJ1-2
D: TRBD1
V: TRBV28
size: once
DNA: TGTGCCAGCAGTTCTCCGGGACAGGGGCAGGGTGGCTACACCTTC
CDR3: CASSSPGQGQGGYTF

J: TRBJ2-3
D: NA
V: TRBV19
size: NA
DNA: TGTGCCAGTAGTATAGCAGGGTTTCCAGATACGCAGTATTTT
CDR3: CASSIAGFPDTQYF

J: TRBJ2-2
D: TRBD2
V: TRBV19
size: NA
DNA: TGTGCCAGTAGTATTCGGGGGGGCGCGGGCGGGGAGCTGTTTTTT
CDR3: CASSIRGGAGGELFF

J: TRBJ2-5
D: NA
V: TRBV7-9
size: NA
DNA: TGTGCCAGCAGCCCGGTTTGGTTACGTGAGACCCAGTACTTC
CDR3: CASSPVWLRETQYF

J: TRBJ2-5
D: NA
V: TRBV2
size: NA
DNA: TGTGCCAGTGCACTAGTTAAAGAGACCCAGTACTTC
CDR3: CASALVKETQYF

J: TRBJ1-2
D: NA
V: TRBV5-4
size: NA
DNA: TGTGCCAGCAGCTTCCGGGGGACCGACTATGGCTACACCTTC
CDR3: CASSFRGTDYGYTF

J: TRBJ2-5
D: TRBD1
V: TRBV19
size: NA
DNA: TGTGCCAGTAGTACCGGGACAGGGGGCAGTGAGACCCAGTACTTC
CDR3: CASSTGTGGSETQYF

J: TRBJ1-2
D: TRBD1
V: TRBV18
size: NA
DNA: TGTGCCAGCTCACCGCTCGAAGGACAGGGGGACGGCTACACCTTC
CDR3: CASSPLEGQGDGYTF

J: TRBJ1-1
D: TRBD1
V: TRBV19
size: once
DNA: TGTGCCAGTAGTATGAGGGGACAGGGCGCTTTCTTT
CDR3: CASSMRGQGAFF

J: TRBJ2-5
D: TRBD2
V: TRBV2
size: NA
DNA: TGTGCCAGCAGTGAAGCGGCGCGGGGGGGACTTGAGACCCAGTACTTC
CDR3: CASSEAARGGLETQYF

J: TRBJ2-3
D: TRBD2
V: TRBV7-2
size: NA
DNA: TGTGCCAGCAGCTACTCTAGCGGGGGGGGGACAGATACGCAGTATTTT
CDR3: CASSYSSGGGTDTQYF

J: TRBJ2-1
D: TRBD1
V: TRBV5-1
size: NA
DNA: TGCGCCAGCAGCTCGGACAGGGGCTACAATGAGCAGTTCTTC
CDR3: CASSSDRGYNEQFF

J: TRBJ2-7
D: TRBD2
V: TRBV7-2
size: NA
DNA: TGTGCCAGCAGCTCTCGAGGGGGCGAGCGGGGGGCCTACGAGCAGTACTTC
CDR3: CASSSRGGERGAYEQYF

J: TRBJ1-5
D: NA
V: TRBV28
size: NA
DNA: TGTGCCAGCAGATGGACAGCGAGACAGCCCCAGCATTTT
CDR3: CASRWTARQPQHF

J: TRBJ1-5
D: TRBD1
V: TRBV19
size: NA
DNA: TGTGCCAGTAGTATTGGACAGGGTAATCAGCCCCAGCATTTT
CDR3: CASSIGQGNQPQHF

J: TRBJ2-3
D: TRBD2
V: TRBV19
size: NA
DNA: TGTGCCAGTAGTATCAGACTAGCTGTTGATACGCAGTATTTT
CDR3: CASSIRLAVDTQYF